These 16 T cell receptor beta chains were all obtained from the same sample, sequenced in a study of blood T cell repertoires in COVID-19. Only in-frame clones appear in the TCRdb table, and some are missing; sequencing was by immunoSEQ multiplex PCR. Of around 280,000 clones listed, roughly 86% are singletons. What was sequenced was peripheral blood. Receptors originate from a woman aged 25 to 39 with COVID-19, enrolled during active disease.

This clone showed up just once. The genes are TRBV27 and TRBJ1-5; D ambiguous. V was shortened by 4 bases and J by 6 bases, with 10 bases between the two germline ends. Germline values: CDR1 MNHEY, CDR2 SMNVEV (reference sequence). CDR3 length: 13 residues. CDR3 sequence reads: CASSYGVGQPQHF. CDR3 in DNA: TGTGCCAGCAGTTACGGGGTTGGTCAGCCCCAGCATTTT.

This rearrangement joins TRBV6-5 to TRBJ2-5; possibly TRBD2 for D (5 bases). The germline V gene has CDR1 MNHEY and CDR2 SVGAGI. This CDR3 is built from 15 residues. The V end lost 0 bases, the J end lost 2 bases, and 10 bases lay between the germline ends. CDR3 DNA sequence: TGTGCCAGCAGTTACTCGAGAGGGTTTCAAGAGACCCAGTACTTC. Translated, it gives CASSYSRGFQETQYF.

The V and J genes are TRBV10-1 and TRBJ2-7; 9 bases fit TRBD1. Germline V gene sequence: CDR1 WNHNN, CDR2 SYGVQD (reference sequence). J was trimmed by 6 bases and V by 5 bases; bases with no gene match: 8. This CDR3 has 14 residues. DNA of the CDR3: TGCGCCAGCAGTTCCGGGACAGGGTCTCGCGAGCAGTACTTC. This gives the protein CASSSGTGSREQYF.

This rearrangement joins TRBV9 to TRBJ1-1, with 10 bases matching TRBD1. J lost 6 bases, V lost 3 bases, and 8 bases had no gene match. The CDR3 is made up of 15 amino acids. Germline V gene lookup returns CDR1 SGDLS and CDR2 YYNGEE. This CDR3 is CASSARQGAVAEAFF. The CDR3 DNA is TGTGCCAGCAGCGCCAGACAGGGGGCGGTAGCTGAAGCTTTCTTT.

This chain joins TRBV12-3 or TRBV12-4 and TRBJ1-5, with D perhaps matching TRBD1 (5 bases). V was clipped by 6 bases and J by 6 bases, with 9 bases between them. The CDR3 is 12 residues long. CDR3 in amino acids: CASSAGSQPQHF. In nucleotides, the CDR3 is TGTGCCAGCAGCGCAGGGTCTCAGCCCCAGCATTTT.

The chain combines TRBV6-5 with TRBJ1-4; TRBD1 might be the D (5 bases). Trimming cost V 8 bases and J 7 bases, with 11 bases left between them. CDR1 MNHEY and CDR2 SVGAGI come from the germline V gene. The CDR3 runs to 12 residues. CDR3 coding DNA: TGTGCCAGCGGGGGGTGGGGTGAAAAACTGTTTTTT. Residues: CASGGWGEKLFF.

CDR3 protein: CASSEIGGLAYGYTF. CDR3 DNA: TGTGCCAGCAGTGAAATAGGAGGTTTGGCTTATGGCTACACCTTC. This chain uses TRBV6-1 with TRBJ1-2; no clear D. Germline CDR1 is MNHNS and CDR2 is SASEGT. CDR3 length equals 15 residues. Deletions cut 2 bases from V and 5 bases from J, with 15 bases between.

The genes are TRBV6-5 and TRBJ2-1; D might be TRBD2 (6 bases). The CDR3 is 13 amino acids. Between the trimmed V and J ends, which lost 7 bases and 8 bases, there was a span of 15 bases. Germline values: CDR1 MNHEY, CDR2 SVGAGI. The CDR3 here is CASNLPPGDEQFF. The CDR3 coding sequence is TGTGCCAGCAATTTGCCGCCGGGGGATGAGCAGTTCTTC.

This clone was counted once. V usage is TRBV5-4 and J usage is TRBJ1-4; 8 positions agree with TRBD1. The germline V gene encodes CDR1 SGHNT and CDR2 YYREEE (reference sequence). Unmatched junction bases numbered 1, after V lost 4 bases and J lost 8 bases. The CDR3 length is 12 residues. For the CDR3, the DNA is TGTGCCAGCAGCAGGACAGGGGAAAAACTGTTTTTT. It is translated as CASSRTGEKLFF.

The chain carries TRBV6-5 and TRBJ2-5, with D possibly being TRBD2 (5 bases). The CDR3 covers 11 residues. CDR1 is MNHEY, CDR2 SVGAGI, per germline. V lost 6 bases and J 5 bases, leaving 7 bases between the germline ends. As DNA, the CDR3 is TGTGCCAGCAGGAGGGAGGAGACCCAGTACTTC. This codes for CASRREETQYF.

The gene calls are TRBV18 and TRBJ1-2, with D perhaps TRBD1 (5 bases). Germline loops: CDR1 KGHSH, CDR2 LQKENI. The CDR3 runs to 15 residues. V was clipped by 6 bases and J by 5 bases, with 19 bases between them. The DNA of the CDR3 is TGTGCCAGCTCCCAGTCGGCGGGGGGGGAGTATGGCTACACCTTC. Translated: CASSQSAGGEYGYTF.

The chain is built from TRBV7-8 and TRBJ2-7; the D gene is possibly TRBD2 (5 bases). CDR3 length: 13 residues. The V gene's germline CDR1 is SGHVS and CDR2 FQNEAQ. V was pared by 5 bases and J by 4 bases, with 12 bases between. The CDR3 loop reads CASSILGTYEQYF. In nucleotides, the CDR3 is TGTGCCAGCAGCATACTAGGAACGTACGAGCAGTACTTC.

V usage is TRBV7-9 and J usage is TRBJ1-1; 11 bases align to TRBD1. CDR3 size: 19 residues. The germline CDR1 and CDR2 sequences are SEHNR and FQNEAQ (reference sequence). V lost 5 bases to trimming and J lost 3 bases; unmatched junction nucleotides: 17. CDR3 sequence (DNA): TGTGCCAGCAGCCCCCCGAGGGGACAGGGGGTGAAGGCCGACACTGAAGCTTTCTTT. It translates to CASSPPRGQGVKADTEAFF.

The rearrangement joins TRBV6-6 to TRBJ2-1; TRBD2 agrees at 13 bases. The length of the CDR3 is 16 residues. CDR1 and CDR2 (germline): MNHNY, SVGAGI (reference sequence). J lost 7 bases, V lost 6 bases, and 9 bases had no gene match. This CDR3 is CASSTDSGLAGNEQFF. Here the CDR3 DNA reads TGTGCCAGCAGCACCGACTCGGGACTAGCGGGAAATGAGCAGTTCTTC.

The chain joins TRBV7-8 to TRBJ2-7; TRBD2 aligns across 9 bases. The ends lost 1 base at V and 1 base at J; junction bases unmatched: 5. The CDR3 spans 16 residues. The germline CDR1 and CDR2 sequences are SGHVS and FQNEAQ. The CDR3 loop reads CASSLGERGASYEQYF. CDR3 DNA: TGTGCCAGCAGCTTAGGGGAGCGGGGGGCTTCCTACGAGCAGTACTTC.

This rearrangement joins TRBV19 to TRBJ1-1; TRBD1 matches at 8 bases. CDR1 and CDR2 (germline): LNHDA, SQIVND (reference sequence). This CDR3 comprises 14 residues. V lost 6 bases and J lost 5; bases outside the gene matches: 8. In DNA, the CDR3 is TGTGCCAGTAGATGGACAGGGACGGGGACTGAAGCTTTCTTT. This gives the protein CASRWTGTGTEAFF.